Listed here is a single TCR beta chain. The source of the sample is a study of blood T cell repertoires in COVID-19. As for the study in general: The analysed material was cDNA or gDNA that came from T cells, B-cell-depleted T cells, or PBMCs.

V lost 2 bases, J lost 0 bases, and 7 bases lay in between. CDR3 length equals 15 residues. The germline CDR1 and CDR2 sequences are KGHSH and LQKENI. The cohort comprised adults aged about 18 to 100 years residing in under 30 US areas. Participants' own reports of clinical history determined their cohort assignment. In the authors' methods: For nucleated cells, counts were estimated from reference gene primer amplification. Some clones are missing from TCRdb's copy, which holds only in-frame ones; the method was immunoSEQ multiplex PCR. Clone size and V and J calls were adopted from that table, with D and trimming inferred from the DNA. This sample yields more than 110,000 clones, of which roughly 75% are seen a single time; 6% belongs to the top ten.

This chain links TRBV18 with TRBJ2-2, with D hard to call. This receptor was identified in a woman aged 50 to 60 who had recovered from COVID-19. Sequences were obtained from PBMCs or T cells enriched from blood (not recorded which). The CDR3 sequence: CASSPRVSNTGELFF. CDR3 DNA: TGTGCCAGCTCACCAAGAGTCTCGAACACCGGGGAGCTGTTTTTT.